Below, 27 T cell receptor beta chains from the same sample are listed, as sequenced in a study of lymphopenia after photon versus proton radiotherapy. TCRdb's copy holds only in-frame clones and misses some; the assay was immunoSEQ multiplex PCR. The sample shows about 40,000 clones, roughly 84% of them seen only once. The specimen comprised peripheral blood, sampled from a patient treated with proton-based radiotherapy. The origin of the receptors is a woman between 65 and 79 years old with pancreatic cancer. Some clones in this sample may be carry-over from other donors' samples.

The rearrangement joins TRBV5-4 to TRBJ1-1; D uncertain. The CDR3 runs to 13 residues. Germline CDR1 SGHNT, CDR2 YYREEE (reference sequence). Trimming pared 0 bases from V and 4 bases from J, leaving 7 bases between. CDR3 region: CASSLGGGTEAFF. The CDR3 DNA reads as TGTGCCAGCAGCTTGGGGGGTGGCACTGAAGCTTTCTTT.

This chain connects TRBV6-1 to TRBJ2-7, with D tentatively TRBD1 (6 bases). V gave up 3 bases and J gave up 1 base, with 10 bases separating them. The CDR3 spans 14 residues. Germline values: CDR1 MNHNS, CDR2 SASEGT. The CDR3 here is CASSETGYSYEQYF. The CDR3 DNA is TGTGCCAGCAGTGAGACAGGATATTCCTACGAGCAGTACTTC.

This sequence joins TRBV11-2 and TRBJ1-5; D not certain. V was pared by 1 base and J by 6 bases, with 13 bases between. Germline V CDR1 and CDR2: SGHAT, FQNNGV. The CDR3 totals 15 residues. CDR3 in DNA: TGTGCCAGCAGCTTAGGACCACATTTCGGTCAGCCCCAGCATTTT. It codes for CASSLGPHFGQPQHF.

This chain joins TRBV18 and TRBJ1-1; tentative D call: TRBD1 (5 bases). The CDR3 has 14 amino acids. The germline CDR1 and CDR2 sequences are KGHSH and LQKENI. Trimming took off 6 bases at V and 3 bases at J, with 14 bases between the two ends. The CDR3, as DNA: TGTGCCAGCTCGGTCGAGTCGGGGGACACTGAAGCTTTCTTT. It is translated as CASSVESGDTEAFF.

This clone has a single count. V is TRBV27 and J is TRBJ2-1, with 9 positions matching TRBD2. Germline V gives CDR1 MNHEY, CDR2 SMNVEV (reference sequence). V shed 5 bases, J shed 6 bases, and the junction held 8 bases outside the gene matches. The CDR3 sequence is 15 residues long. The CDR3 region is CASSRNSGSINEQFF. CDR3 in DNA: TGTGCCAGCAGTCGAAATAGCGGGAGTATCAATGAGCAGTTCTTC.

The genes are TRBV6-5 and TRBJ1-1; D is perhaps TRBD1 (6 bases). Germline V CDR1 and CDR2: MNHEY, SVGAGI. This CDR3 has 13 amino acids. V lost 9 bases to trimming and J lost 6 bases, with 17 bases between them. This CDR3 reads CASRGGSTAEAFF. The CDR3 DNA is TGTGCCAGTAGGGGGGGGAGCACCGCTGAAGCTTTCTTT.

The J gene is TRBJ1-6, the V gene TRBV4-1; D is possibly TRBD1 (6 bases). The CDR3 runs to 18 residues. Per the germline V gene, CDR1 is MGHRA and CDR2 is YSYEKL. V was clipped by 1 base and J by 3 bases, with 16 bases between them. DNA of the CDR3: TGCGCCAGCAGCCAAGGGGGGGGCAGAGCTAACTATAATTCACCCCTCCACTTT. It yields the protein CASSQGGGRANYNSPLHF.

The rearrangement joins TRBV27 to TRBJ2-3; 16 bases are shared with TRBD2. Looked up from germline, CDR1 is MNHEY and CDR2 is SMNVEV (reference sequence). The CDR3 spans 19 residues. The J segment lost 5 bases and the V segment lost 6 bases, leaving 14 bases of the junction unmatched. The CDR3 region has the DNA TGTGCCAGCAGCTCGGCAGGGACTAGCGGGAGGGCCTTAGGAGATACGCAGTATTTT. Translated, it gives CASSSAGTSGRALGDTQYF.

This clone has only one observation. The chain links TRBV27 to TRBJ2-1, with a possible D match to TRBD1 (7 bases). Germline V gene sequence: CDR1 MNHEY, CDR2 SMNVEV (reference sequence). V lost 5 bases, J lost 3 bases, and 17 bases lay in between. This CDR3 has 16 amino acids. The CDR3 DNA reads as TGTGCCAGCAGTGAGAGCAGGGGGGTCGGCTACAATGAGCAGTTCTTC. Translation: CASSESRGVGYNEQFF.

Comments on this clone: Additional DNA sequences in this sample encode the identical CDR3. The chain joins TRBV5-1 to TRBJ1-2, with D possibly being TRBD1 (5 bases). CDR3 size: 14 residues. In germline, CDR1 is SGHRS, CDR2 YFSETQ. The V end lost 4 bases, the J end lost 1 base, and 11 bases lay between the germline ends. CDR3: CASSPRDRNYGYTF. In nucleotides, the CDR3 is TGCGCCAGCAGCCCCAGGGACCGTAACTATGGCTACACCTTC. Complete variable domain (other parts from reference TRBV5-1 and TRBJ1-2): KAGVTQTPRYLIKTRGQQVTLSCSPISGHRSVSWYQQTPGQGLQFLFEYFSETQRNKGNFPGRFSGRQFSNSRSEMNVSTLELGDSALYLCASSPRDRNYGYTFGSGTRLTVV.

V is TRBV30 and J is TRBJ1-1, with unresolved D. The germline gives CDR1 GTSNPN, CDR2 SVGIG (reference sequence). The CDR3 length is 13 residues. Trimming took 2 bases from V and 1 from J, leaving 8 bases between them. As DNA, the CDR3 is TGTGCCTGGAGTAATAGGAGGAACACTGAAGCTTTCTTT. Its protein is CAWSNRRNTEAFF.

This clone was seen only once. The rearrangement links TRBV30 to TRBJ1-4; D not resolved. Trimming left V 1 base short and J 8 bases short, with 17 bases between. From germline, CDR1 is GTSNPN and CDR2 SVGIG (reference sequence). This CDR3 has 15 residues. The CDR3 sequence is CAWSALSALGEKLFF. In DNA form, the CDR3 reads TGTGCCTGGAGTGCCCTTTCCGCCCTGGGGGAAAAACTGTTTTTT.

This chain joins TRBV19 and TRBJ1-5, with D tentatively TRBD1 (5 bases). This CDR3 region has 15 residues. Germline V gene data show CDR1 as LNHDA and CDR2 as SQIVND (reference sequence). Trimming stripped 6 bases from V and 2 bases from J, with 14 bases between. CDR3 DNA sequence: TGTGCCAGTAGAAGGCAGGGAGGAGGCAATCAGCCCCAGCATTTT. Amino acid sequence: CASRRQGGGNQPQHF.

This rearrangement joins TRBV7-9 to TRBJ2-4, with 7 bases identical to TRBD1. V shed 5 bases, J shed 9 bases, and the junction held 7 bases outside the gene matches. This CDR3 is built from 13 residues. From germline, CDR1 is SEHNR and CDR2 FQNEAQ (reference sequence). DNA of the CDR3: TGTGCCAGCAGCGTAACAGGGGATGGCATTCAGTACTTC. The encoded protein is CASSVTGDGIQYF.

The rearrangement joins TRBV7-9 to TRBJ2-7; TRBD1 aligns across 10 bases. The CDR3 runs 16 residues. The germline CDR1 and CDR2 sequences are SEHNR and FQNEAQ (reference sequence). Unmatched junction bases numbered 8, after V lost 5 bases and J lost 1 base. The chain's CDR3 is CASSPQGQGRSYEQYF. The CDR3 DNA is TGTGCCAGCAGCCCTCAGGGACAGGGGCGGTCCTACGAGCAGTACTTC.

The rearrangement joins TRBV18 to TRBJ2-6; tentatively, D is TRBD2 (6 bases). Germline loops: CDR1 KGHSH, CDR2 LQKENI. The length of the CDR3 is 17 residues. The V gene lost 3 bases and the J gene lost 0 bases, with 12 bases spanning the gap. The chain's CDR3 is CASSPFQEGSGANVLTF. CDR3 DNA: TGTGCCAGCTCACCTTTCCAGGAGGGCTCTGGGGCCAACGTCCTGACTTTC.

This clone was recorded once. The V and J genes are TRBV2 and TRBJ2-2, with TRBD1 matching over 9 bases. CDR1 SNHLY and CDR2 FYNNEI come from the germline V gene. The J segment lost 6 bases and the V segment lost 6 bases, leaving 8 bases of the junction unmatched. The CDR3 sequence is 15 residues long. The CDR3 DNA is TGTGCCAGCAGACTTACAGGGACAGGGTCCGGGGAGCTGTTTTTT. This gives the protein CASRLTGTGSGELFF.

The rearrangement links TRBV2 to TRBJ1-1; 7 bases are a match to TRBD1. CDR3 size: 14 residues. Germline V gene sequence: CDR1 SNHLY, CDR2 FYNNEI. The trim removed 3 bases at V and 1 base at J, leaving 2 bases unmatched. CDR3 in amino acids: CASSETGWNTEAFF. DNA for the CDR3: TGTGCCAGCAGTGAGACAGGGTGGAACACTGAAGCTTTCTTT.

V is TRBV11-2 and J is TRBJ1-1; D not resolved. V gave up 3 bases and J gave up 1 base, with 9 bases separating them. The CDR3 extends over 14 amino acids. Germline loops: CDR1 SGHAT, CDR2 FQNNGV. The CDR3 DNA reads TGTGCCAGCAGCTTGGTTTACGGGAACACTGAAGCTTTCTTT. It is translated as CASSLVYGNTEAFF.

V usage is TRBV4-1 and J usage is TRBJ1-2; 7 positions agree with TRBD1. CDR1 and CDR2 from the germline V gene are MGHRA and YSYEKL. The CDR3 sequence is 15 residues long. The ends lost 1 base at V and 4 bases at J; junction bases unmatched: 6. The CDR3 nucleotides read TGCGCCAGCAGCCAAGGAGGGGGCGGAGTCTATGGCTACACCTTC. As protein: CASSQGGGGVYGYTF.

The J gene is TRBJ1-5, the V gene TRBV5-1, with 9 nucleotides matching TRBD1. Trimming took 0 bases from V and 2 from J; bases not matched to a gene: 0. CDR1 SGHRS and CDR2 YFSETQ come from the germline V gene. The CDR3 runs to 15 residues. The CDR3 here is CASSLGQGGNQPQHF. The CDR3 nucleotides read TGCGCCAGCAGCTTGGGACAGGGGGGCAATCAGCCCCAGCATTTT. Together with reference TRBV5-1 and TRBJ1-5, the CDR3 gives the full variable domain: KAGVTQTPRYLIKTRGQQVTLSCSPISGHRSVSWYQQTPGQGLQFLFEYFSETQRNKGNFPGRFSGRQFSNSRSEMNVSTLELGDSALYLCASSLGQGGNQPQHFGDGTRLSIL.

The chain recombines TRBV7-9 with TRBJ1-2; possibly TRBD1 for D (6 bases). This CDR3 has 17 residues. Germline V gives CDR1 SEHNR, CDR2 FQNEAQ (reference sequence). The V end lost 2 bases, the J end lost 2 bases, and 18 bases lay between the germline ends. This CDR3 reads CASSLYPSDRGNYGYTF. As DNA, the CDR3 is TGTGCCAGCAGCTTATATCCTTCCGATAGGGGGAACTATGGCTACACCTTC. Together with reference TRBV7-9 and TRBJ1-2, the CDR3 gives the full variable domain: DTGVSQNPRHKITKRGQNVTFRCDPISEHNRLYWYRQTLGQGPEFLTYFQNEAQLEKSRLLSDRFSAERPKGSFSTLEIQRTEQGDSAMYLCASSLYPSDRGNYGYTFGSGTRLTVV.

DNA of the CDR3: TGTGCCAGCAGCATCGAGGCCTCCCCTCGGGGGGAGCTGTTTTTT. This gives the protein CASSIEASPRGELFF. The V and J genes are TRBV5-4 and TRBJ2-2; D remains unclear. V lost 4 bases and J 8 bases, leaving 18 bases between the germline ends. Looked up from germline, CDR1 is SGHNT and CDR2 is YYREEE (reference sequence). The CDR3 runs 15 residues.

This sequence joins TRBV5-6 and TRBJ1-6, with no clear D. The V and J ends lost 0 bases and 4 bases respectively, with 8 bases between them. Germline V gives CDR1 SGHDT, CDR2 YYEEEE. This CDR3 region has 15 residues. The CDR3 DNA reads TGTGCCAGCAGCTTGGTGTCGGATTATAATTCACCCCTCCACTTT. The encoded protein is CASSLVSDYNSPLHF.

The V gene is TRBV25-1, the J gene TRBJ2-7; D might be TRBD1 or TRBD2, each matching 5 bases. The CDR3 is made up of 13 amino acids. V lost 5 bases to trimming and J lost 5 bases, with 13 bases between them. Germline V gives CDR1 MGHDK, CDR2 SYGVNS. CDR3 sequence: CASSTAGSHEQYF. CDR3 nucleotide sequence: TGTGCCAGCAGTACGGCAGGGAGCCACGAGCAGTACTTC.

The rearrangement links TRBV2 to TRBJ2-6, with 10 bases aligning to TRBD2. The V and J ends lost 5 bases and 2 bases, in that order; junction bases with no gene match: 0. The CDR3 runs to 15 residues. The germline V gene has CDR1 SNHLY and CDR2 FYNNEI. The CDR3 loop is CASSTSGTGANVLTF. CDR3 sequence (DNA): TGTGCCAGCAGTACTAGCGGGACTGGGGCCAACGTCCTGACTTTC.

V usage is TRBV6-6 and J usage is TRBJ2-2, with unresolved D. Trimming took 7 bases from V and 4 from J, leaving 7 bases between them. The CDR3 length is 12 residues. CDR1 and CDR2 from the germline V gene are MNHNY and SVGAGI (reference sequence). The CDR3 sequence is CASKRVTGELFF. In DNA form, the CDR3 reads TGTGCCAGCAAGCGCGTCACCGGGGAGCTGTTTTTT.